The sequence of this T cell receptor (beta chain) was determined in a study of T-cell reconstitution after alpha-beta-depleted transplantation in children. TCRbeta library construction was performed incorporating unique molecular identifiers. Via MiXCR, TCRdb re-called the PCR reads, giving one row per CDR3 protein. The sample shows about 360,000 distinct CDR3 sequences, 10% to 15% of them seen only once. Per the germline V gene, CDR1 is KGHSH and CDR2 is LQKENI. The CDR3 has 13 amino acids. Trimming removed 6 bases from V and 1 base from J, with 8 bases in between. Only a few counts were recorded for this clonotype.

The TCR was taken from a human donor who donated a stem cell graft to a child with Fanconi anemia. The rearrangement uses TRBV18 and TRBJ2-3, with D unresolved. The specimen comprised PBMCs, sampled from the stem cell graft. This chain's CDR3 is CASSDGGTDTQYF. CDR3 DNA sequence: TGTGCCAGCTCGGATGGAGGCACAGATACGCAGTATTTT.